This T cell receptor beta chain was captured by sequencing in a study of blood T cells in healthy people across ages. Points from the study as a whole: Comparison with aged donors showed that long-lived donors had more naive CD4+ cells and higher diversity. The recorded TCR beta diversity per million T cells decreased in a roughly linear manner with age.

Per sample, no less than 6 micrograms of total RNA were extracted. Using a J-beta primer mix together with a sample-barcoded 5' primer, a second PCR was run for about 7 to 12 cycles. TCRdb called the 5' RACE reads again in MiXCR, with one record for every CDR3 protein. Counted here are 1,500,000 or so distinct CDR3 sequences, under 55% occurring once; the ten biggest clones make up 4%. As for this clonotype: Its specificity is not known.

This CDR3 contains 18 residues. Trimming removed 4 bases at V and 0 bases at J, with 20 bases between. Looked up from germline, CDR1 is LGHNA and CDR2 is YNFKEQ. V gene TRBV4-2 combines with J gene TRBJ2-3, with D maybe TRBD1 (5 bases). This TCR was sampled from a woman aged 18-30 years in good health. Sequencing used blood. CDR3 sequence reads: CASSPIPGSTPSTDTQYF. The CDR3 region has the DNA TGTGCCAGCAGCCCTATTCCAGGGTCAACACCAAGCACAGATACGCAGTATTTT.